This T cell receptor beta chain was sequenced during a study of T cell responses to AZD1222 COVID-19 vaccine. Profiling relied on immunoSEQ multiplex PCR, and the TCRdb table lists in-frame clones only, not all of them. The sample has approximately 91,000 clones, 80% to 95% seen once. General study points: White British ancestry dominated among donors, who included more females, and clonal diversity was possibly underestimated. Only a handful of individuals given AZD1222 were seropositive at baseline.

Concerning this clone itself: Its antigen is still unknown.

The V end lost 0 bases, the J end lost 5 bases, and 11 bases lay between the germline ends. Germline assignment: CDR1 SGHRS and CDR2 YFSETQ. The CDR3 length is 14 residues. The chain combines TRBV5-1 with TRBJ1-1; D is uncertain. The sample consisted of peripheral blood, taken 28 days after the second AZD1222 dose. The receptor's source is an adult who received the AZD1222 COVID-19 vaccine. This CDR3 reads CASSLEVGRTEAFF. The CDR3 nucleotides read TGCGCCAGCAGCTTGGAAGTGGGGAGGACTGAAGCTTTCTTT.